The clone carrying this TCR beta chain was recorded a few times. Its antigen is currently unknown. The data were obtained in a study of T cell repertoires in cytomegalovirus infection. Across the whole study: Public signatures in TCR beta pointed to CMV infection and matching HLA type. The study, taken as a whole, reports: Accumulated public TCR beta family frequency recognized individuals carrying CMV together with the relevant HLA. There were HLA-C-restricted CMV-specific TCR beta clonotypes dominating the ex vivo response.

MiXCR, run by TCRdb on the reads, gives a single entry per CDR3 protein. The repertoire includes about 530,000 distinct CDR3 sequences, around 27% of them detected once, and under 15% sits in the top ten. Germline assignment: CDR1 SGHDN and CDR2 FVKESK. This CDR3 is built from 14 residues. The V end was cut by 0 bases, the J end by 4 bases, with 7 bases between. Material: PBMCs. The source of this sequence is a human donor in good health (CMV status not recorded). Some clones in this sample may be carry-over from other donors' samples. The rearrangement uses TRBV14 and TRBJ2-1, with D possibly matching TRBD2 (6 bases). CDR3 residues: CASSQDSGYNEQFF. The DNA for the CDR3 is TGTGCCAGCAGCCAAGATAGCGGATACAATGAGCAGTTCTTC.